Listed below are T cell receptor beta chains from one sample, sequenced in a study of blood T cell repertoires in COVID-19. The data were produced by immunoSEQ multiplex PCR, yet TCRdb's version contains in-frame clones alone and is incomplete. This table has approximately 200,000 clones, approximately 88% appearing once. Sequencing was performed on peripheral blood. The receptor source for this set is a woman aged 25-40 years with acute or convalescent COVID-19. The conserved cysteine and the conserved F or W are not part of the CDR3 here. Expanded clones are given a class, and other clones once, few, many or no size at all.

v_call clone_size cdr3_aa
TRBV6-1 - ASSEAASTGAF
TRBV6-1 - ASSDSGYGYT
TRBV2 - ASSEARGPPPLH
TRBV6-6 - ASSYSGLAERY
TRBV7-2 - ASTGLANTGELF
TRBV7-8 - ASSFLVGGYAQETQY
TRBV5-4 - ASSYTGTEETQY
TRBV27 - ASSLSGGAAGELF
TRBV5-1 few ASSSEPNSYNEQF
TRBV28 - ASSLGGQPQH
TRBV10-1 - ASSESWQGNKF
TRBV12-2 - ASRLPGPQH
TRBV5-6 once ASSLTGRVGTQY
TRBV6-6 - ASSYYPSY
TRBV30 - AWGTVQETQY
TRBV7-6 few ASSLEAAHSGNTIY
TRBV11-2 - ASSLWRGGTIY
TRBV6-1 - ASSESGLSPSNYGYT
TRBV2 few AIVWKRGNEQF
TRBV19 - ASSIEERPQH
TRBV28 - ASTQGGTEAF
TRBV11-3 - ASRDRASTDTQY
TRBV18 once ASSPSAGRDYEQY
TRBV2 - ASSPDRAFSGANVLT
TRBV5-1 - ASSLREAVRGEQF
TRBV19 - ASSIHGTGEGYT
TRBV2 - ASSVLYGGSLETQY
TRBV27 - ASSLSFRLAGKFEQF
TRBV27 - ASRPRQKNYGYT
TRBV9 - ASSQLAGEETQY
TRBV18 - ASSPQQNTEAF
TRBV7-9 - ASSSRTGSWFGYT
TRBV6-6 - ASKRLAGDYGELF
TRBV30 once AWSYYYEQY
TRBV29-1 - SAWDRGREQY
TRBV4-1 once ASSPIDRDSSPLH
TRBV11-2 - ASSFGQGASGELF
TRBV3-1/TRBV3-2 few ASSHSDRGTEAF
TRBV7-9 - ASSTGRGEF
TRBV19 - ASSTGTGAQKLF
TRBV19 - ASSIGSRIGANVLT
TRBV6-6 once ASSSRVSQNTEAF
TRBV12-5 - ASGPTGSGANVLT
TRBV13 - ASSGPGTSDTQY
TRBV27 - ASSLRQGRNTEAF
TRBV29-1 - SVAQGALEKLF
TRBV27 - ASSAIQGGEQY